This T cell receptor (beta chain) was retrieved from a study of blood T cell repertoires in COVID-19. Study summary: Researchers got acute and convalescent COVID-19 samples from the United States, Italy and Spain. T cells, B-cell-depleted T cells, or PBMCs supplied cDNA or gDNA.

The count of this clone is one. The V gene's germline CDR1 is PRHDT and CDR2 FYEKMQ (reference sequence). The CDR3 extends over 17 amino acids. Deletions cut 6 bases from V and 5 bases from J, with 25 bases between. Generated by immunoSEQ multiplex PCR, the TCRdb table keeps only in-frame clones and is missing some. The profile shows about 140,000 clones, around three quarters of them singletons. The chain links TRBV13 to TRBJ1-1, with no clear D. The sequence was obtained from a man in his 60s with acute or convalescent COVID-19. The sequenced sample consisted of peripheral blood. CDR3 in DNA: TGTGCCAGCAGTCCACTATCTTCGGGGTCTCACTGGACTGAAGCTTTCTTT. Protein sequence: CASSPLSSGSHWTEAFF.